This TCR beta chain was recovered during a study of T cell responses to AZD1222 COVID-19 vaccine. Assay: immunoSEQ multiplex PCR; the TCRdb copy retains only in-frame clones and omits some. This repertoire shows about 120,000 clones, 85% to 95% found once; its top ten account for 4% to 6%. This clone was observed a single time. Trimming took off 5 bases at V and 4 bases at J, with 21 bases between the two ends. The CDR3 totals 16 residues. Germline assignment: CDR1 LNHDA and CDR2 SQIVND (reference sequence). Sequencing used peripheral blood, obtained 28 days after the second AZD1222 dose. This rearrangement joins TRBV19 to TRBJ2-7, with D perhaps assigned TRBD1 or TRBD2 (5 bases each). The receptor's source is an adult who received the AZD1222 COVID-19 vaccine. Written as DNA, the CDR3 is TGTGCCAGTAGTCCGGGACCCGGGGCGAGTATTTACGAGCAGTACTTC. This sequence encodes CASSPGPGASIYEQYF.